This T cell receptor (beta chain) was retrieved from a study of shared clonotypes between healthy human individuals. The method was immunoSEQ multiplex PCR; TCRdb's version includes in-frame clones alone and lacks a portion of them. The table shows about 1 million clones, with 65% to 75% occurring only once. Germline CDR1 reads SNHLY; CDR2 reads FYNNEI. This CDR3 comprises 15 residues. V lost 4 bases and J lost 6, with 18 bases in between. The sample comprised memory CD4+ T cells sorted from blood. As to subset: CD45RA-negative fraction. The receptor comes from a man aged 18 to 29 in good health. The rearrangement links TRBV2 to TRBJ1-2; no clear D. The CDR3 bases are TGTGCCAGCAGTGGGTTATTGAGTCAAAGGAATGGCTACACCTTC. Translated: CASSGLLSQRNGYTF.